Presented here are 13 T cell receptor beta chains from one specimen sequenced in a study of T cell responses to AZD1222 COVID-19 vaccine. Here immunoSEQ multiplex PCR was the method, and the copy in TCRdb shows in-frame clones only, minus some. The sample records about 130,000 clones, more than 75% being singletons. Source: peripheral blood, taken 28 days after the second AZD1222 dose. Receptors originate from an adult who received the AZD1222 COVID-19 vaccine.

This chain joins TRBV28 and TRBJ1-2; D remains ambiguous. This CDR3 is 13 amino acids long. Germline V gives CDR1 MDHEN, CDR2 SYDVKM. Trimming stripped 7 bases from V and 0 bases from J, with 9 bases between. CDR3 loop: CASKTVSNYGYTF. Here the CDR3 DNA reads TGTGCCAGCAAGACGGTCTCTAACTATGGCTACACCTTC.

J is TRBJ1-1 and V is TRBV29-1, with D uncertain. Germline CDR1 reads SQVTM; CDR2 reads ANQGSEA. CDR3 length equals 15 residues. The germline V and J ends were trimmed by 5 bases and 4 bases, with 20 bases remaining between them. CDR3 residues: CSVHGDLLGITEAFF. The CDR3, as DNA: TGCAGCGTTCATGGGGATCTATTGGGGATCACTGAAGCTTTCTTT.

V gene TRBV18 combines with J gene TRBJ1-1; TRBD1 aligns across 9 bases. The CDR3 covers 16 residues. Unmatched junction bases numbered 11, after V lost 3 bases and J lost 6 bases. In germline, CDR1 is KGHSH, CDR2 LQKENI. The CDR3 nucleotides read TGTGCCAGCTCACCCGAAAGGACAGGGGCACTCTCTGAAGCTTTCTTT. It yields the protein CASSPERTGALSEAFF.

This clone was detected only once. The V call is TRBV7-8, the J call TRBJ1-5, with D unresolved. The CDR3 is 16 amino acids. V was shortened by 1 base and J by 0 bases, with 10 bases between the two germline ends. The germline V gene has CDR1 SGHVS and CDR2 FQNEAQ. CDR3 DNA sequence: TGTGCCAGCAGCTTAGAAGAGATTTATAGCAATCAGCCCCAGCATTTT. Translating gives CASSLEEIYSNQPQHF.

The genes are TRBV7-9 and TRBJ2-5; 8 bases agree with TRBD1. The CDR3 has 15 residues. The trim removed 3 bases at V and 2 bases at J, leaving 5 bases unmatched. Germline loops: CDR1 SEHNR, CDR2 FQNEAQ (reference sequence). CDR3 coding DNA: TGTGCCAGCAGCTTTCAGGGGACAGGACAAGAGACCCAGTACTTC. Protein sequence: CASSFQGTGQETQYF.

The rearrangement joins TRBV11-2 to TRBJ2-1; 8 nucleotides match TRBD1. V trimming: 5 bases; J trimming: 4 bases; junction bases outside the gene matches: 4. The length of the CDR3 is 14 residues. CDR1 is SGHAT and CDR2 is FQNNGV in the germline V gene. In DNA form, the CDR3 reads TGTGCCAGCAGCCCAGGGACAGGATACAATGAGCAGTTCTTC. It encodes CASSPGTGYNEQFF.

The chain joins TRBV7-9 to TRBJ2-7; a possible D gene is TRBD1 (6 bases). The CDR3 has 13 residues. The V end was cut by 8 bases, the J end by 2 bases, with 13 bases between. Germline CDR1 is SEHNR and CDR2 is FQNEAQ (reference sequence). CDR3: CASSQQGTYEQYF. The CDR3 DNA sequence: TGTGCCAGCTCCCAACAGGGTACCTACGAGCAGTACTTC.

This chain joins TRBV28 and TRBJ1-3; no clear D. V lost 4 bases and J 5 bases, leaving 9 bases between the germline ends. CDR1 MDHEN and CDR2 SYDVKM come from the germline V gene. The CDR3 consists of 13 residues. The CDR3 loop reads CASSSGFRNTIYF. In nucleotides, the CDR3 is TGTGCCAGCAGTTCGGGGTTCAGAAACACCATATATTTT.

This chain links TRBV6-2 or TRBV6-3 with TRBJ1-5; 7 positions match TRBD1. Germline CDR1 is MNHEY and CDR2 is SVGEGT. V lost 6 bases to trimming and J lost 1 base; unmatched junction nucleotides: 6. The CDR3 totals 15 residues. The CDR3 spells CASSSLTGSNQPQHF. CDR3 in DNA: TGTGCCAGCAGCTCCCTGACAGGGAGCAATCAGCCCCAGCATTTT.

The CDR3 region has the DNA TGTGCCAGCAGTGGGGACAGGGGACCCTCCTCAGGCAATCAGCCCCAGCATTTT. The encoded protein is CASSGDRGPSSGNQPQHF. The V and J genes are TRBV6-4 and TRBJ1-5; 10 positions match TRBD1. V shed 4 bases, J shed 2 bases, and the junction held 11 bases outside the gene matches. CDR3 length equals 18 residues. Looked up from germline, CDR1 is MRHNA and CDR2 is SNTAGT.

The chain recombines TRBV6-5 with TRBJ2-5; TRBD2 might be the D (6 bases). With 6 bases removed from V and 5 bases from J, the gap between germline ends came to 13 bases. Germline V gene data show CDR1 as MNHEY and CDR2 as SVGAGI. The CDR3 has 13 residues. The CDR3 loop is CASRDGSGETQYF. The CDR3 DNA is TGTGCCAGCAGGGACGGGAGTGGCGAGACCCAGTACTTC.

V usage is TRBV29-1 and J usage is TRBJ1-2; unclear D gene. V lost 6 bases and J 0 bases, leaving 14 bases between the germline ends. The CDR3 spans 14 residues. Germline CDR1 SQVTM, CDR2 ANQGSEA. CDR3 in amino acids: CSVRPHVANYGYTF. The CDR3 DNA sequence: TGCAGCGTCCGCCCCCACGTAGCTAACTATGGCTACACCTTC.

The rearrangement links TRBV19 to TRBJ1-5; 8 bases agree with TRBD1. The CDR3 loop spans 17 amino acids. J gave up 0 bases and V 6 bases, and 10 bases lay outside the gene matches. Germline values: CDR1 LNHDA, CDR2 SQIVND (reference sequence). The CDR3 DNA reads as TGTGCCAGTAGCAGAAGGGACAGGAGCTATAGCAATCAGCCCCAGCATTTT. Residues: CASSRRDRSYSNQPQHF.